This TCR beta chain is drawn from a study of blood T cell repertoires in COVID-19. Study-level information: Sources were T cells, B-cell-depleted T cells, or PBMCs; the material itself was cDNA or gDNA.

CDR1 SGHVS and CDR2 FNYEAQ come from the germline V gene. The CDR3 extends over 16 amino acids. Trimming shortened V by 1 base and J by 4 bases, and 13 bases separated the two germline ends. Original data processing: How many nucleated cells were present was estimated from reference gene primer amplification. Sequenced by immunoSEQ multiplex PCR; TCRdb stores in-frame clones only, minus some. Clone size and the V and J calls come from that table; the DNA yielded D and trimming. The data contain around 200,000 clones, 84% of them seen just once; the ten biggest clones take up around 14%. Sequences were obtained from peripheral blood. The source is a man aged 25-40 years with active or convalescent COVID-19. The genes are TRBV7-6 and TRBJ2-2; D may be TRBD2 (6 bases). The CDR3 coding sequence is TGTGCCAGCAGCTTAGACCGGTACGGGGGCACCGGGGAGCTGTTTTTT. Translation gives CASSLDRYGGTGELFF.